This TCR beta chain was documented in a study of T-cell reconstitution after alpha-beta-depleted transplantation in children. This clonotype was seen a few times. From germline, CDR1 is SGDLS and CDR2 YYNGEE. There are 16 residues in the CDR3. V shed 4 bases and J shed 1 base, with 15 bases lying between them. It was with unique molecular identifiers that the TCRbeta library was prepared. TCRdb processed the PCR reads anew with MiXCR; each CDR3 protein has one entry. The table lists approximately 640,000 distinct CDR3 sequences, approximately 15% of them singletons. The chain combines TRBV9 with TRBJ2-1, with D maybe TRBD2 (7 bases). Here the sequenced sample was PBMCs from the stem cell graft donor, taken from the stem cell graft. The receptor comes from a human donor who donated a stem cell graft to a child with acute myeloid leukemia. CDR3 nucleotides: TGTGCCAGCAGCCCGGTGGGGGGGCCATCCTACAATGAGCAGTTCTTC. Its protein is CASSPVGGPSYNEQFF. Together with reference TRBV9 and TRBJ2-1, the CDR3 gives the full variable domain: DSGVTQTPKHLITATGQRVTLRCSPRSGDLSVYWYQQSLDQGLQFLIQYYNGEERAKGNILERFSAQQFPDLHSELNLSSLELGDSALYFCASSPVGGPSYNEQFFGPGTRLTVL.